This T cell receptor beta chain was documented in a study of blood T cell repertoires in COVID-19. Study background: COVID-19 samples from acute and convalescent phases originated in the United States, Italy and Spain. PBMCs, B-cell-depleted T cells, or T cells were the source of the cDNA or gDNA that made up the material.

In the authors' workflow: Estimation of nucleated cell counts was performed using reference gene primer amplification. Here immunoSEQ multiplex PCR was the method, and the copy in TCRdb shows in-frame clones only, minus some. For V, J and clone size, that table is used; D and trimming come from the DNA. The repertoire consists of around 63,000 clones, with around 80% occurring once and the leading ten covering 6.5% to 7.5%. Trimming removed 8 bases from V and 4 bases from J, with 18 bases in between. This CDR3 has 16 residues. Per the germline V gene, CDR1 is LNHDA and CDR2 is SQIVND (reference sequence).

The chain combines TRBV19 with TRBJ2-6; D possibly corresponds to TRBD1 (5 bases). The sequence was obtained from a man aged 55 to 69 with acute or convalescent COVID-19. The sample taken for sequencing was peripheral blood. The CDR3 sequence is CASRAHQGGGANVLTF. The CDR3 DNA sequence: TGTGCCAGTCGCGCCCATCAGGGTGGAGGGGCCAACGTCCTGACTTTC.